One sample yielded the 10 T cell receptor beta chains listed below, sequenced in a study of blood T cell repertoires in COVID-19. TCRdb keeps only in-frame clones here, not all; method: immunoSEQ multiplex PCR. Of 200,000 to 300,000 clones in the sample, 80% to 85% were seen once. The sequencing sample was made of peripheral blood. These receptors originate from a man aged 55 to 70 with acute or convalescent COVID-19.

The V gene is TRBV6-5, the J gene TRBJ2-2; D is perhaps TRBD1 (6 bases). V lost 1 base to trimming and J lost 5 bases, with 11 bases between them. The CDR3 loop spans 15 amino acids. The germline CDR1 and CDR2 sequences are MNHEY and SVGAGI. As DNA, the CDR3 is TGTGCCAGCAGTTACTTAGCAGGGGCTACCGGGGAGCTGTTTTTT. It specifies CASSYLAGATGELFF.

The chain recombines TRBV10-2 with TRBJ2-2; maybe TRBD1 (6 bases). Per germline, CDR1 WSHSY and CDR2 SAAADI. The CDR3 contains 15 residues. Trimming removed 7 bases from V and 2 bases from J, with 14 bases in between. In DNA, the CDR3 is TGCGCCAGCATGACAGGCACTTACAACACCGGGGAGCTGTTTTTT. Its protein product is CASMTGTYNTGELFF.

This clone was seen a single time. The V call is TRBV14, the J call TRBJ2-5; D is perhaps TRBD2 (5 bases). Trimming pared 0 bases from V and 0 bases from J, leaving 11 bases between. The CDR3 loop spans 16 amino acids. Germline V gives CDR1 SGHDN, CDR2 FVKESK. CDR3 sequence reads: CASSQEWGANQETQYF. CDR3 nucleotides: TGTGCCAGCAGCCAAGAATGGGGAGCGAACCAAGAGACCCAGTACTTC.

J is TRBJ1-5 and V is TRBV7-9; no reliable D call. The CDR3 runs 12 residues. V was pared by 8 bases and J by 4 bases, with 9 bases between. The germline CDR1 and CDR2 sequences are SEHNR and FQNEAQ (reference sequence). In DNA, the CDR3 is TGTGCCAGCTCCGTCGGGAATCAGCCCCAGCATTTT. Protein product: CASSVGNQPQHF.

The chain is built from TRBV6-1 and TRBJ1-2; 12 bases match TRBD1. The CDR3 is made up of 14 amino acids. The V segment lost 11 bases and the J segment 8 bases; nucleotides outside the gene matches: 12. The germline gives CDR1 MNHNS, CDR2 SASEGT. For the CDR3, the DNA is TGTGCCTCCACCATGGGACAGGGGGCCGGGGGCTACACCTTC. Translation: CASTMGQGAGGYTF.

This clone has at least ten counts. One junction end does not reproduce the germline sequence, and a read error may be involved. The chain links TRBV7-7 to TRBJ2-1; 10 bases fit TRBD2. The germline CDR1 and CDR2 sequences are SSHAT and FNYEAQ (reference sequence). The CDR3 spans 16 residues. In DNA form, the CDR3 reads TGTGCTAGCAGCTTAGGGCTAGCGGGAGATTCCCATGAGCAGTTCTTC. It specifies CASSLGLAGDSHEQFF.

The chain recombines TRBV10-3 with TRBJ1-2, with 8 bases that match TRBD1. The CDR3 totals 12 residues. Trimming at V came to 10 bases and at J to 7 bases, leaving 8 bases not matched to a gene. Germline assignment: CDR1 ENHRY and CDR2 SYGVKD. CDR3 amino acids: CATWTGSGGYTF. In DNA, the CDR3 is TGTGCCACCTGGACAGGGTCGGGTGGCTACACCTTC.

The V call is TRBV30, the J call TRBJ1-2, with D possibly being TRBD1 (6 bases). V was trimmed by 1 base and J by 4 bases, leaving 13 bases between them. Germline values: CDR1 GTSNPN, CDR2 SVGIG (reference sequence). This CDR3 spans 14 amino acids. The CDR3 DNA sequence: TGTGCCTGGAGTGAGAAGGACAGACCCTATGGCTACACCTTC. As protein: CAWSEKDRPYGYTF.

The chain has TRBV27 and TRBJ1-5; TRBD1 might be the D (6 bases). This CDR3 spans 13 amino acids. V was cut by 6 bases and J by 7 bases, with 13 bases left in between. Germline CDR1 and CDR2: MNHEY and SMNVEV (reference sequence). The DNA for the CDR3 is TGTGCCAGCAGATCAGGGGAGTACCAGCCCCAGCATTTT. Protein sequence: CASRSGEYQPQHF.

This chain links TRBV4-1 with TRBJ2-1; 9 bases are shared with TRBD1. The germline gives CDR1 MGHRA, CDR2 YSYEKL. CDR3 size: 16 residues. Trimming cost V 6 bases and J 8 bases; bases outside gene matches: 14. The chain's CDR3 is CASRPNRGPSSDEQFF. The CDR3 bases are TGCGCCAGCAGACCGAACAGGGGGCCCTCATCGGATGAGCAGTTCTTC.